This T cell receptor beta chain was observed in a study of T cell responses to AZD1222 COVID-19 vaccine. Findings of the study overall: Sampling captured repertoires only after the peak T cell response. The study identified only a handful of AZD1222 recipients as seropositive at baseline. Donors skewed white British and female; clonal diversity was possibly underestimated. In the spike-specific TCR repertoire, nearly half reportedly target unmutated variant regions.

Germline lookup yields CDR1 SEHNR and CDR2 FQNEAQ (reference sequence). V was clipped by 5 bases and J by 10 bases, with 8 bases between them. The CDR3 has 11 amino acids. A word on this clone: Its antigen is as yet unknown.

The repertoire was sequenced with immunoSEQ multiplex PCR; TCRdb's copy has only in-frame clones and lacks some. The sample carries 110,000 to 150,000 clones, just over 85% recorded once. The input for sequencing was peripheral blood, taken on day 0 of AZD1222 vaccination. The chain is built from TRBV7-9 and TRBJ1-4, with D hard to call. The clonotype was recovered from an adult in good health. CDR3 in DNA: TGTGCCAGCAGCCCCCCGGGAAAACTGTTTTTT. Translation: CASSPPGKLFF.